This TCR beta chain was found in a study of T cell responses to AZD1222 COVID-19 vaccine. General study points: Only six people who got AZD1222 tested seropositive at baseline.

CDR3 length: 14 residues. Trimming cost V 6 bases and J 4 bases, with 13 bases left between them. CDR1 and CDR2 from the germline V gene are KGHDR and SFDVKD. Comment on this clone: Its target is unknown.

Profiling relied on immunoSEQ multiplex PCR, and the TCRdb table lists in-frame clones only, not all of them. Counted here are fewer than 250,000 clones, roughly 92% occurring once; the ten biggest clones make up roughly 1.4%. The gene calls are TRBV24-1 and TRBJ2-3; tentative D call: TRBD1 (6 bases). The TCR originated in an adult in good health. The sequenced sample was peripheral blood, obtained on day 0 of AZD1222 vaccination. CDR3 protein: CATSNREGSDTQYF. The CDR3 DNA reads TGTGCCACCAGTAACAGGGAAGGATCAGATACGCAGTATTTT.